This T cell receptor beta chain derives from a study of T-cell reconstitution after alpha-beta-depleted transplantation in children. J lost 3 bases, V lost 0 bases, and 8 bases had no gene match. The CDR3 covers 19 residues. Germline loops: CDR1 LGHNA, CDR2 YNFKEQ. Unique molecular identifiers were incorporated when the TCRbeta library was constructed. In TCRdb, the PCR reads were re-called with MiXCR into one record per CDR3 protein. The sample yields some 520,000 distinct CDR3 sequences, around a third seen once. In its sample, this clonotype was seen once. Source: PBMCs from the stem cell graft donor, taken from the stem cell graft. The chain recombines TRBV4-2 with TRBJ2-3, with 14 bases lining up with TRBD2. The clonotype was recovered from a human donor who donated a stem cell graft to a child with aplastic anemia. The CDR3 protein is CASSQDSGTSGSETDTQYF. The DNA for the CDR3 is TGTGCCAGCAGCCAAGATTCCGGGACTAGCGGGAGTGAGACAGATACGCAGTATTTT.